This T cell receptor (beta chain) was identified during a study of beta chain features in type 1 diabetes. Overall study: Patients were similar to healthy donors in age and gender (as well as in cell yields). General observations from the study: Resolution of whether HLA type affects TCRB rearrangement was not achieved here. Lower insertion and higher deletion counts appeared at VDJ junctions in type 1 diabetes patients.

The CDR3 has 15 amino acids. The germline gives CDR1 LNHDA, CDR2 SQIVND (reference sequence). V was pared by 5 bases and J by 1 base, with 14 bases between. Points on this clone: Its antigen is as yet unknown.

It was via CD45RO/CCR7/CD25/CD127/CD95/CD27 that CD4+ naive, central memory, regulatory and stem cell-like memory cells were sorted. cDNA synthesis used the whole RNA isolate, giving expressed TCRB sequences. Clones were read by immunoSEQ multiplex PCR, and TCRdb kept only the in-frame ones, dropping some. The sample lists some 63,000 clones, 59% seen once, with about 2.2% in the top ten. J is TRBJ1-1 and V is TRBV19, with D tentatively TRBD1 (6 bases). Sequencing input: Tregs from blood. The receptor was isolated from a woman aged 18-29 years in good health. CDR3 coding DNA: TGTGCCAGTAGTGACCCAACAGGGTCGAACACTGAAGCTTTCTTT. Translation: CASSDPTGSNTEAFF.